Detailed here is one T cell receptor (beta chain). The antigen is not known. TRB rearrangements were amplified by multiplex PCR with BIOMED2 TRB-A/B primers. A single record per CDR3 protein comes from TCRdb applying MiXCR to the multiplex PCR reads. The sample consists of roughly 5,400 distinct CDR3 sequences, 25% to 30% of them appearing once. This sample is drawn from a study of T and B cells in COVID-19 patients. Study-wide background: COVID-19 patients gave peripheral blood either during active infection or after recovery.

Each TRB amplification used roughly 220-550 ng of genomic DNA from blood. Whole-study results and caveats: Active COVID-19 showed highly clonal TRB repertoires; recovery showed diversity and richness above healthy donors. CD4+, regulatory T cell, CD8+ and sorted SARS-CoV-2-responsive or tetramer+ T cells were not yet sequenced. The recovered cohort had roughly 2,200 exclusive TCR clusters, including around 34 low generation probability clusters.

CDR3 length equals 13 residues. Germline V CDR1 and CDR2: SGHRS, YFSETQ. V was pared by 5 bases and J by 7 bases, with 13 bases between. Sequenced sample: blood. This sequence was found in a human donor with active COVID-19. The J gene is TRBJ2-1, the V gene TRBV5-1; the D gene is possibly TRBD2 (5 bases). The CDR3 DNA reads TGCGCCAGCAGTCGGCCTAGCCCTAATGAGCAGTTCTTC. Amino acids: CASSRPSPNEQFF.